The text below deals with one T cell receptor (beta chain). Its antigen is not identified. These data belong to a study of T cells in Graves' hyperthyroidism and ophthalmopathy. Study results and limitations: In the analysis, a 13 V-J model separated ophthalmopathy from stable hyperthyroidism.

Absent ophthalmopathy progression within 18 months defined stable Graves' hyperthyroidism. Uncontrolled infections, other autoimmune diseases, pregnancy or lactation led to exclusion of patients. The V end lost 6 bases, the J end lost 7 bases, and 16 bases lay between the germline ends. The CDR3 is 15 amino acids. Germline loops: CDR1 MNHNS, CDR2 SASEGT. Using RNA transcripts as the source, TCR beta CDR3 regions were amplified. TCR CDR3 regions were first amplified by RT-PCR with HTBI primers. TCRdb independently ran MiXCR on the multiplex PCR reads; one entry per CDR3 protein. The sample consists of about 680,000 distinct CDR3 sequences, 35% of them appearing once.

The clonotype originates from a woman in her forties with Graves' hyperthyroidism. Material for sequencing was blood. V and J are TRBV6-1 and TRBJ1-6; possibly TRBD1 for D (6 bases). CDR3 DNA: TGTGCCAGCAGGGGGAAGGGACAAGGAAATTCACCCCTCCACTTT. Protein: CASRGKGQGNSPLHF.